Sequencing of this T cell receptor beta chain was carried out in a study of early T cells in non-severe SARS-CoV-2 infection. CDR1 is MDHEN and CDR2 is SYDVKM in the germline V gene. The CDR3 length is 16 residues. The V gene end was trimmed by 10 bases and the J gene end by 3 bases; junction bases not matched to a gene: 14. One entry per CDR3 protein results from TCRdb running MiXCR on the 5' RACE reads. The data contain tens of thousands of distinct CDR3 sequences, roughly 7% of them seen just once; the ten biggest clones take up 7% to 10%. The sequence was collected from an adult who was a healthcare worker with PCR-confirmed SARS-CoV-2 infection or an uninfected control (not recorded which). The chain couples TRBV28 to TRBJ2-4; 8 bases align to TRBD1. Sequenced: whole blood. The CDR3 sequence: CANANRGALSKNIQYF. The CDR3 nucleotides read TGTGCCAACGCCAACAGGGGGGCTTTGAGCAAAAACATTCAGTACTTC.